This T cell receptor (beta chain) was captured by sequencing in a study of OX40 agonist ivuxolimab in advanced cancers. The repertoire was sequenced with immunoSEQ multiplex PCR; TCRdb's copy has only in-frame clones and lacks some. Found here are some 72,000 clones, about 90% of them singletons; the top ten hold around 2.8%. The V end lost 0 bases, the J end lost 7 bases, and 13 bases lay between the germline ends. The CDR3 has 15 residues. Germline-derived CDR1 and CDR2 are LNHNV and YYDKDF (reference sequence). This TCR derives from an adult with an advanced solid tumor such as melanoma, head and neck, liver or kidney cancer. V usage is TRBV15 and J usage is TRBJ1-5; a possible D gene is TRBD1 (6 bases). The sample here was CD4+ or CD8+ T cells sorted from blood, taken in a trial of the OX40 agonist ivuxolimab. The CDR3 sequence is CATSREGAQGQPQHF. Here the CDR3 DNA reads TGTGCCACCAGCAGAGAAGGGGCGCAGGGGCAGCCCCAGCATTTT.